This is a list of T cell receptor beta chains from one sample in a study of blood T cell repertoires in COVID-19. Sequenced by immunoSEQ multiplex PCR; TCRdb stores in-frame clones only, minus some. The sample records tens of thousands of clones, around 85% being singletons. What was sequenced was peripheral blood. These receptor sequences come from a human donor in a cohort sampled during active COVID-19. Both conserved end residues are part of each CDR3. D genes are given only for firm matches. Expanded clones get a size class; other rows say once, few or many, or leave the size out.

clone_size: .; j_call: TRBJ2-3; d_call: TRBD1; v_call: TRBV6-4; cdr3_aa: CASSDSTGGGTDTQYF; cdr3_nt: TGTGCCAGCAGTGACTCGACAGGGGGAGGGACAGATACGCAGTATTTT
clone_size: .; j_call: TRBJ1-2; d_call: TRBD1; v_call: TRBV5-4; cdr3_aa: CASSLASLRQGRSYTF; cdr3_nt: TGTGCCAGCAGCTTGGCGTCTCTCCGACAGGGCAGGAGCTACACCTTC
clone_size: .; j_call: TRBJ2-1; d_call: TRBD2; v_call: TRBV6-1; cdr3_aa: CASSEPGTGLAGGVYNEQFF; cdr3_nt: TGTGCCAGCAGTGAACCCGGGACAGGGTTAGCGGGGGGGGTTTACAATGAGCAGTTCTTC
clone_size: few; j_call: TRBJ2-1; d_call: TRBD2; v_call: TRBV2; cdr3_aa: CASTLYGTSRGGEQFF; cdr3_nt: TGTGCCAGCACCCTCTACGGGACTAGTAGGGGGGGTGAGCAGTTCTTC
clone_size: .; j_call: TRBJ2-3; d_call: TRBD1; v_call: TRBV15; cdr3_aa: CATSKDRGPSGDTQYF; cdr3_nt: TGTGCCACCAGCAAAGACAGGGGGCCCAGTGGAGATACGCAGTATTTT
clone_size: .; j_call: TRBJ2-5; d_call: TRBD2; v_call: TRBV9; cdr3_aa: CASSVGEGASGRWVAAQYF; cdr3_nt: TGTGCCAGCAGCGTAGGGGAAGGGGCTAGCGGGAGGTGGGTGGCGGCCCAGTACTTC
clone_size: .; j_call: TRBJ2-1; d_call: .; v_call: TRBV7-9; cdr3_aa: CASSQKGFSVANEQFF; cdr3_nt: TGTGCCAGCAGCCAGAAGGGTTTTAGCGTGGCTAATGAGCAGTTCTTC
clone_size: .; j_call: TRBJ1-2; d_call: .; v_call: TRBV11-2; cdr3_aa: CASSLAGFGYTF; cdr3_nt: TGTGCCAGCAGCTTAGCAGGGTTCGGCTACACCTTC
clone_size: .; j_call: TRBJ1-2; d_call: .; v_call: TRBV18; cdr3_aa: CASSPSQDYGYTF; cdr3_nt: TGTGCCAGCTCACCGTCACAGGACTATGGCTACACCTTC
clone_size: .; j_call: TRBJ2-4; d_call: TRBD1; v_call: TRBV2; cdr3_aa: CASSWTGGLNIQYF; cdr3_nt: TGTGCCAGCAGTTGGACAGGGGGGTTAAACATTCAGTACTTC
clone_size: .; j_call: TRBJ2-5; d_call: .; v_call: TRBV7-9; cdr3_aa: CASSLGSRGGETQYF; cdr3_nt: TGTGCCAGCAGCTTAGGCTCGCGGGGCGGGGAGACCCAGTACTTC
clone_size: .; j_call: TRBJ2-2; d_call: .; v_call: TRBV7-9; cdr3_aa: CASSLRSQQAGGTGELFF; cdr3_nt: TGTGCCAGCAGCTTAAGGTCCCAGCAGGCCGGAGGGACCGGGGAGCTGTTTTTT
clone_size: .; j_call: TRBJ2-3; d_call: .; v_call: TRBV5-4; cdr3_aa: CASSPERVRTDTQYF; cdr3_nt: TGTGCCAGCAGCCCCGAGCGGGTGCGCACAGATACGCAGTATTTT